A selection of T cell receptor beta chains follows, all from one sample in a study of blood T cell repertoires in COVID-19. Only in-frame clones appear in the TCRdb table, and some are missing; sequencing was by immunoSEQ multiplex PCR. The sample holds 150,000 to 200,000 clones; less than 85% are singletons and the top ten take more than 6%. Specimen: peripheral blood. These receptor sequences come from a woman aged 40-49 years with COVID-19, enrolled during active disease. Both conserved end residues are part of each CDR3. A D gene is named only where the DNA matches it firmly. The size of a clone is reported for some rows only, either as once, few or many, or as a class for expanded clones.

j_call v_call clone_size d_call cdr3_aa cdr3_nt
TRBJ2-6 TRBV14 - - CASSQDQGFGANVLTF TGTGCCAGCAGCCAAGATCAGGGGTTTGGGGCCAACGTCCTGACTTTC
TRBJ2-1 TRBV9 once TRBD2 CASSAPGLGSYNEQFF TGTGCCAGCAGCGCACCGGGACTAGGCTCCTACAATGAGCAGTTCTTC
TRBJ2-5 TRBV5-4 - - CASSPHRGPETQYF TGTGCCAGCAGCCCTCATAGGGGTCCAGAGACCCAGTACTTC
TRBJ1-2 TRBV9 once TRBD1 CASSSQGGGYTF TGTGCCAGCAGCTCCCAGGGGGGAGGCTACACCTTC
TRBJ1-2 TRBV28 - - CASSLVAFVYGYTF TGTGCCAGCAGTTTGGTTGCGTTTGTCTATGGCTACACCTTC
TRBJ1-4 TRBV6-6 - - CASSYLAVATNEKLFF TGTGCCAGCAGTTACTTAGCGGTTGCAACTAATGAAAAACTGTTTTTT
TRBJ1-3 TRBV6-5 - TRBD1 CASSYSGQGTGNTIYF TGTGCCAGCAGTTACTCAGGACAGGGAACTGGAAACACCATATATTTT
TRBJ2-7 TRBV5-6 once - CASSLARVGKRYEQYF TGTGCCAGCAGCTTGGCCAGGGTGGGTAAACGCTACGAGCAGTACTTC
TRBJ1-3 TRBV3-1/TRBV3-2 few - CASSPRVRTSGNTIYF TGTGCCAGCAGCCCTCGGGTCCGTACCTCCGGAAACACCATATATTTT
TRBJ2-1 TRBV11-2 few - CASSQGPSFYNEQFF TGTGCCAGCAGCCAGGGCCCCTCTTTTTACAATGAGCAGTTCTTC
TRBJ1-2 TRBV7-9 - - CASTNRTSGYGYTF TGTGCCAGCACGAACAGGACCTCAGGGTATGGCTACACCTTC
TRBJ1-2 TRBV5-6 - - CASSNRKSNYGYTF TGTGCCAGCAGCAACAGGAAATCTAACTATGGCTACACCTTC
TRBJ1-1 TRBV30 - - CAGGRGWDTEAFF TGTGCGGGAGGGCGGGGCTGGGACACTGAAGCTTTCTTT
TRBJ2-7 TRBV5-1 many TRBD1 CASSPGQEISYEQYF TGCGCCAGCAGCCCCGGACAGGAGATTTCCTACGAGCAGTACTTC
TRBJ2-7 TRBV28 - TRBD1 CASSWEVHRGEQYF TGTGCCAGCAGTTGGGAAGTACACAGGGGCGAGCAGTACTTC
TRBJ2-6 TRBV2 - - CASGTTFSGANVLTF TGTGCCAGCGGGACAACCTTCTCTGGGGCCAACGTCCTGACTTTC
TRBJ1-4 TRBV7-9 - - CASSQSGPRGKLFF TGTGCCAGCAGCCAAAGTGGTCCAAGGGGAAAACTGTTTTTT
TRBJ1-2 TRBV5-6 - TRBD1 CASSQDRGAYGYTF TGTGCCAGCAGCCAAGACAGGGGTGCCTATGGCTACACCTTC
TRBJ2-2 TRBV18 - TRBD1 CASSPWSGQVNTGELFF TGTGCCAGCTCACCATGGAGTGGACAGGTGAACACCGGGGAGCTGTTTTTT
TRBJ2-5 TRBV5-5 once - CASSLYRGQPLETQYF TGTGCCAGCAGCTTGTATCGGGGTCAACCCCTGGAGACCCAGTACTTC
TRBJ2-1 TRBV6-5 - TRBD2 CASSYSGTTDNEQFF TGTGCCAGCAGTTACTCCGGGACTACAGACAATGAGCAGTTCTTC
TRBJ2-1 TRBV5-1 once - CASSQDFYNEQFF TGCGCCAGCAGCCAGGACTTTTACAATGAGCAGTTCTTC
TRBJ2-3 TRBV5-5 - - CASSFVTDTDTQYF TGTGCCAGCAGCTTTGTGACAGACACAGATACGCAGTATTTT
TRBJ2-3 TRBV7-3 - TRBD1 CASSRPGQGTQYF TGTGCCAGCAGCCGTCCCGGACAGGGGACGCAGTATTTT
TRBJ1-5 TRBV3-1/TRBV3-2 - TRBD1 CASSQTGNQPQHF TGTGCCAGCAGCCAGACAGGGAATCAGCCCCAGCATTTT
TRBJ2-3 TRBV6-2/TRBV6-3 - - CASSLSLTDTQYF TGTGCCAGCAGCCTCTCCCTCACAGATACGCAGTATTTT
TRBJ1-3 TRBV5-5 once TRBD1 CASSLLGAGGRGNTIYF TGTGCCAGCAGCTTGTTAGGGGCAGGGGGTCGCGGAAACACCATATATTTT
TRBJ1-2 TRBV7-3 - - CASSSQGDYGYTF TGTGCCAGCAGCTCCCAGGGCGACTATGGCTACACCTTC
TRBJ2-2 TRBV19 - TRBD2 CASSISGLAANTGELFF TGTGCCAGTAGTATTAGTGGGCTAGCGGCTAACACCGGGGAGCTGTTTTTT
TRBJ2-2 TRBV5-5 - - CASSLMRGTGELFF TGTGCCAGCAGCTTGATGCGGGGAACCGGGGAGCTGTTTTTT
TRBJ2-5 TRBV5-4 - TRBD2 CASRDGTSGRETQYF TGTGCCAGCAGGGACGGGACTAGCGGGAGGGAGACCCAGTACTTC
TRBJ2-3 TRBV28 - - CASSQPTRNPDTQYF TGTGCCAGCAGTCAACCTACTAGAAACCCAGATACGCAGTATTTT
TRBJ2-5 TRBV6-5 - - CASSQEDQETQYF TGTGCCAGCAGTCAGGAGGACCAAGAGACCCAGTACTTC
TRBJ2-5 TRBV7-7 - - CASSLTGARQETQYF TGTGCTAGCAGCTTAACGGGAGCACGGCAAGAGACCCAGTACTTC
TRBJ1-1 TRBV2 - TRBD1 CASRWTGRVEAFF TGTGCCAGCAGATGGACAGGGAGGGTTGAGGCTTTCTTT
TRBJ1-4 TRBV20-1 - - CSASLVRGNEKLFF TGCAGTGCTAGTTTGGTCCGGGGTAATGAAAAACTGTTTTTT
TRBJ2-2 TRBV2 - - CASSANSPGELFF TGTGCCAGCAGTGCCAACAGCCCCGGGGAGCTGTTTTTT
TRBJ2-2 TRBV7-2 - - CASGLPNTGELFF TGTGCCAGCGGCCTTCCCAACACCGGGGAGCTGTTTTTT
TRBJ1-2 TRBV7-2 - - CASSLRHSYGYTF TGTGCCAGCAGCTTACGGCACAGCTATGGCTACACCTTC
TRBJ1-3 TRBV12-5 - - CASGQGSGNTIYF TGTGCTAGTGGTCAGGGGTCTGGAAACACCATATATTTT
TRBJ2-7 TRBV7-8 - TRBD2 CASSLASGSDEQYF TGTGCCAGCAGCTTAGCTAGCGGGAGTGACGAGCAGTACTTC
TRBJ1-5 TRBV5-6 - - CASTTSLYSNQPQHF TGTGCCAGCACAACGAGCCTCTATAGCAATCAGCCCCAGCATTTT
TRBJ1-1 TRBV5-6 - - CASSLQGNTEAFF TGTGCCAGCAGCTTACAGGGGAACACTGAAGCTTTCTTT
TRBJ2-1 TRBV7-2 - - CASSLAQRTRGEQFF TGTGCCAGCAGCTTAGCCCAAAGAACCAGAGGCGAGCAGTTCTTC
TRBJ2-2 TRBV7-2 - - CASSLRVNTGELFF TGTGCCAGCAGCTTACGGGTTAACACCGGGGAGCTGTTTTTT
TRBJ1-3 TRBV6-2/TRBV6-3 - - CASSPTHSGNTIYF TGTGCCAGCAGCCCGACTCACTCTGGAAACACCATATATTTT
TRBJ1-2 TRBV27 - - CASSTTWAGGSGYTF TGTGCCAGCAGTACCACCTGGGCGGGGGGGAGTGGCTACACCTTC
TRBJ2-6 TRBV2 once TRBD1 CASSDRGQGINVLTF TGTGCCAGCAGTGACAGGGGACAGGGAATCAACGTCCTGACTTTC
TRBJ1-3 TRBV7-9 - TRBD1 CASSPWTGAGNTIYF TGTGCCAGCAGCCCTTGGACAGGAGCTGGAAACACCATATATTTT
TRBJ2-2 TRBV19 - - CASSARQAQTGELFF TGTGCCAGTAGTGCTCGACAGGCACAAACCGGGGAGCTGTTTTTT
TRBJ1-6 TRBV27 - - CASSFLNSPLHF TGTGCCAGCAGTTTTTTAAATTCACCCCTCCACTTT
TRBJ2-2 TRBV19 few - CASSIDGSIKTGELFF TGTGCCAGTAGTATAGACGGGAGTATTAAGACCGGGGAGCTGTTTTTT
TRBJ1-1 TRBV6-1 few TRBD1 CASSEATGGGTEAFF TGTGCCAGCAGTGAAGCAACAGGGGGCGGCACTGAAGCTTTCTTT
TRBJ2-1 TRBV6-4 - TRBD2 CASSDGTSGSEQFF TGTGCCAGCAGTGACGGGACTAGCGGGAGTGAGCAGTTCTTC
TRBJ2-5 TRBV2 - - CASTLDSAAQETQYF TGTGCCAGCACCTTGGATTCCGCGGCCCAAGAGACCCAGTACTTC
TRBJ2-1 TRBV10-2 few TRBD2 CAVKRDYANEQFF TGCGCCGTTAAGCGGGACTATGCGAATGAGCAGTTCTTC
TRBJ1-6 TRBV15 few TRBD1 CATSRETGNNSPLHF TGTGCCACCAGCAGAGAGACAGGGAACAATTCACCCCTCCACTTT